This T cell receptor beta chain was found in a study of shared clonotypes between healthy human individuals. Study-wide background: Two women and a few men aged 18 to 49 made up the donors. Study-level results: Clonotype sharing levels among donors were expected to vary with sequencing depth. Since donors were few, the genetic and exposure-history diversity represented was limited.

The CDR3 length is 13 residues. Trimming took off 6 bases at V and 2 bases at J, with 11 bases between the two ends. The germline CDR1 and CDR2 sequences are LNHDA and SQIVND (reference sequence). Worth noting for this clone: Its antigen is still unknown.

Data came from immunoSEQ multiplex PCR; TCRdb stores just in-frame clones and leaves some out. The table shows about 530,000 clones, with around 79% occurring only once. The TCR sequence derives from a woman in her thirties or forties in good health. Some clones in this sample may be carry-over from other donors' samples. This rearrangement joins TRBV19 to TRBJ2-7; tentatively, D is TRBD2 (5 bases). The sample taken for sequencing was PBMCs. CDR3 residues: CASRPTGTYEQYF. CDR3 sequence (DNA): TGTGCCAGTAGGCCCACCGGGACCTACGAGCAGTACTTC.